The source of this TCR beta chain is a study of T cells in Graves' hyperthyroidism and ophthalmopathy. Study-level points and caveats: Stable hyperthyroidism and ophthalmopathy were separated using 13 V-J signatures. A median approximately 6.5 months before onset, the model predicted ophthalmopathy.

What was amplified from RNA transcripts were TCR beta CDR3 regions. A first-round RT-PCR of the TCR CDR3 used the HTBI primer set. TCRdb recomputed calls from the multiplex PCR reads with MiXCR, one row per CDR3 protein. The sample carries 350,000 to 400,000 distinct CDR3 sequences, about a fifth recorded once. This CDR3 contains 14 residues. V dropped 4 bases and J dropped 6; count of bases not matched to a gene: 6. This clonotype was picked up many times. Its antigen is currently unknown. The J gene is TRBJ1-2, the V gene TRBV12-3 or TRBV12-4, with 9 bases that match TRBD1. Sample: blood. This TCR came from a woman aged 18-35 years with Graves' hyperthyroidism. This chain's CDR3 is CASSYRDRAHGYTF. In DNA form, the CDR3 reads TGTGCCAGCAGTTACCGGGACAGGGCCCATGGCTACACCTTC.